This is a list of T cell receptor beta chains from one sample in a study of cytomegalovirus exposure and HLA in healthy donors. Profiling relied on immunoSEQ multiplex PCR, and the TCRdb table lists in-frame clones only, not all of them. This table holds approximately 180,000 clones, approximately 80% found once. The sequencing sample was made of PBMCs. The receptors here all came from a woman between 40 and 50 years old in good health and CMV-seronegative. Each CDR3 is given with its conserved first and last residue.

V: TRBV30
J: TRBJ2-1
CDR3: CAWTQWGGRPVEQFF

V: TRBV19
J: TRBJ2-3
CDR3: CATAWRAGSPDTQYF

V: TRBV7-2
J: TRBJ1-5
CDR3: CASSLGREQPQHF

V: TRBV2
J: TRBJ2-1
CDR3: CASSLGLAPSNEQFF

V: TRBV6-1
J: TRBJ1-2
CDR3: CAVKSLAGSSYGYTF

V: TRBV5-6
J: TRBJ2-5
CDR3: CASNSGVGVETQYF

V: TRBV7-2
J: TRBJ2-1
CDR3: CASSLDRGNEQFF

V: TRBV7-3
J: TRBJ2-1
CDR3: CASSLHRGTGRSYNEQFF

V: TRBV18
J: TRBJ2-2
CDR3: CASSPLYGGPNTGELFF

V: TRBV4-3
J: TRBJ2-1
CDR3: CASSHVGGAKLYNEQFF

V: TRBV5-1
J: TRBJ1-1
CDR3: CASSIGTPEAFF

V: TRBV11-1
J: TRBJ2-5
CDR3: CASSLSTLQETQYF

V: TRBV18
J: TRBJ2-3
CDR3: CASSEKTGTGTQYF

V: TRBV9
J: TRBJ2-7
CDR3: CASSVTGQGSYEQYF

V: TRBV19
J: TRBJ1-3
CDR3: CASSIGDRGNTIYF

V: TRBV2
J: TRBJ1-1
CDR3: CASSVGQVEAFF

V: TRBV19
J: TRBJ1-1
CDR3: CASSFDGQGTEAFF

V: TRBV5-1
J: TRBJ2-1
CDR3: CASSLVGALNEQFF